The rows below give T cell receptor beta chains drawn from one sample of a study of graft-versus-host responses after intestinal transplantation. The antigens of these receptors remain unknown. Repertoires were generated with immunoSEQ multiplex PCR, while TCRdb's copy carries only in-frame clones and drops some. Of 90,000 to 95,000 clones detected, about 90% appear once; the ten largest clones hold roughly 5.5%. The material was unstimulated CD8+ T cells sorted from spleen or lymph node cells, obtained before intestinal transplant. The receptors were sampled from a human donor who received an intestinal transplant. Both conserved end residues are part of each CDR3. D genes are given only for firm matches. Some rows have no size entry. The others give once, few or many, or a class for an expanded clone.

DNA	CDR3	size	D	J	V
TGTGCTAGTGGTTACCCCGCGTCGGGACAGGTGGTCTCTGGGGCCAACGTCCTGACTTTC	CASGYPASGQVVSGANVLTF	NA	TRBD1	TRBJ2-6	TRBV12-5
TGTGCCAGCAGCCCTAGTGGAGGGACAGACTACGAGCAGTACTTC	CASSPSGGTDYEQYF	few	NA	TRBJ2-7	TRBV7-9
TGTGCCAGCAGTCTACTATTTGGGAGGGGCTCCTACAATGAGCAGTTCTTC	CASSLLFGRGSYNEQFF	NA	TRBD2	TRBJ2-1	TRBV28
TGTGCCAGCAGCTTATTGCCTAGCGCTAGCTACGAGCAGTACTTC	CASSLLPSASYEQYF	NA	NA	TRBJ2-7	TRBV7-9
TGTGCCAGCAGTGCATCAGGGGGGGAGCAGTACTTC	CASSASGGEQYF	NA	NA	TRBJ2-7	TRBV6-5
TGCGCCAGCAGCCAAGAGAGTAGTAATCAGCCCCAGCATTTT	CASSQESSNQPQHF	NA	NA	TRBJ1-5	TRBV4-1
TGTGCCAGCAGCACCTGGACAGGGATTATCTACGAGCAGTACTTC	CASSTWTGIIYEQYF	NA	TRBD1	TRBJ2-7	TRBV7-9
TGTGCCAGCAGCCAAGAGAACAGGGTTGGGGAAGCTTTCTTT	CASSQENRVGEAFF	NA	NA	TRBJ1-1	TRBV4-2
TGTGCCAGCAGTGGGCCCACCGGGGAGCAGTTCTTC	CASSGPTGEQFF	NA	NA	TRBJ2-1	TRBV2
TGTGCCAGCAGCGATTCACCGGGACAGGGTTACGAGCAGTACTTC	CASSDSPGQGYEQYF	NA	TRBD1	TRBJ2-7	TRBV11-2
TGTGCCAGTAGTATGGAGCTGTCTAGTGGCCCAGAGACCCAGTACTTC	CASSMELSSGPETQYF	NA	NA	TRBJ2-5	TRBV19
TGTGCCAGCAGCCCCGACAGGGCTGGAAACACCATATATTTT	CASSPDRAGNTIYF	medium-sized	TRBD1	TRBJ1-3	TRBV5-4
TGTGCCAGCAGGAACAAAACGGGAGGGCCGTTTAGGGAGACCCAGTACTTC	CASRNKTGGPFRETQYF	few	TRBD2	TRBJ2-5	TRBV27
TGTGCCAGTAGTCCCCGGACAGGAACGGTTTCACCCCTCCACTTT	CASSPRTGTVSPLHF	NA	TRBD1	TRBJ1-6	TRBV19
TGCAGCGTTGAGTTCCCAGGGGGGCGTTTAGATACGCAGTATTTT	CSVEFPGGRLDTQYF	NA	NA	TRBJ2-3	TRBV29-1
TGTGCCAGCAGTGGCTCCGGGACAGACTTGTCTTACGAGCAGTACTTC	CASSGSGTDLSYEQYF	NA	TRBD1	TRBJ2-7	TRBV28
TGTGCCAGCAGCGCACTAGCGACGGATACGCAGTATTTT	CASSALATDTQYF	NA	TRBD2	TRBJ2-3	TRBV7-3
TGTGCCAGCAGCTTAGGGGTAGGGGTTGAGTACACTGAAGCTTTCTTT	CASSLGVGVEYTEAFF	once	NA	TRBJ1-1	TRBV7-6
TGTGCCAGCAGCTTAGTTGGGGGCGCCGGCACTGAAGCTTTCTTT	CASSLVGGAGTEAFF	NA	NA	TRBJ1-1	TRBV7-2
TGTGCCAGCAGCTCCCAAATACTTCTGACACCTAAGACAGAGAACTCTGGAAACACCATATATTTT	CASSSQILLTPKTENSGNTIYF	NA	NA	TRBJ1-3	TRBV7-6
TGTGCTAGTGGTCTTACTGACCGGACCCTCAGCTACGAGCAGTACTTC	CASGLTDRTLSYEQYF	medium-sized	NA	TRBJ2-7	TRBV12-5
TGTGCCAGCAGTCAGACTAGCGGGGCCAATGAGCAGTTCTTC	CASSQTSGANEQFF	NA	TRBD2	TRBJ2-1	TRBV6-6
TGTGCCAGCAGTTCGCTGGCAGGGACAGACGCAGATACGCAGTATTTT	CASSSLAGTDADTQYF	NA	TRBD1	TRBJ2-3	TRBV27
TGTGCCACCCGGTATCTGCCAAATCAGAAAGAGACCCAGTACTTC	CATRYLPNQKETQYF	NA	NA	TRBJ2-5	TRBV15
TGTGCCAGCAGCTTATACGGGCTACGGAGGGATTGCACCTTC	CASSLYGLRRDCTF	NA	NA	TRBJ1-2	TRBV5-5
TGCGCCAGCAGCTGGGGGGACAGGGTAGACTATGGCTACACCTTC	CASSWGDRVDYGYTF	once	TRBD1	TRBJ1-2	TRBV5-1
TGTGCCAGCAGCCTGCCGACAGGGGGGACCCACGAGCAGTACTTC	CASSLPTGGTHEQYF	NA	TRBD1	TRBJ2-7	TRBV5-6
TGTGCCAGTAGTATAGTGGCGTCCGGGGATACGCAGTATTTT	CASSIVASGDTQYF	NA	NA	TRBJ2-3	TRBV19
TGTGCCAGCAGCCCGCCTGCCGAAGGCACAGATATGCAGTATTTT	CASSPPAEGTDMQYF	NA	NA	TRBJ2-3	TRBV5-4
TGTGCCATCTGCCCTAGCGGGGGGGAGGGCTCCTACAATGAGCAGTTCTTC	CAICPSGGEGSYNEQFF	NA	TRBD2	TRBJ2-1	TRBV10-3
TGTGCCATCGGGACAGGAGCGAACACTGAAGCTTTCTTT	CAIGTGANTEAFF	once	TRBD1	TRBJ1-1	TRBV7-9
TGTGCCAGCGAACAGGGAGGTAACGAGCAGTTCTTC	CASEQGGNEQFF	NA	NA	TRBJ2-1	TRBV25-1
TGTGCCAGCAGCGTACGGCCAAACCCCTGGGACTATGGCTACACCTTC	CASSVRPNPWDYGYTF	NA	NA	TRBJ1-2	TRBV9
TGCGCCAGCAGCCATCCCACAGGGTACAATGAGCAGTTCTTC	CASSHPTGYNEQFF	NA	NA	TRBJ2-1	TRBV4-1
TGTGCCACTTTCGAACGAGGGGCCCTCAGGAACGAGCAGTACTTC	CATFERGALRNEQYF	NA	NA	TRBJ2-7	TRBV10-3
TGTGCCAGCAGCCCCGGAAACACTGAAGCTTTCTTT	CASSPGNTEAFF	NA	NA	TRBJ1-1	TRBV9
TGTGCCTGGAGTGGGCGACAGGGGGCTGTGTACGAGCAGTACTTC	CAWSGRQGAVYEQYF	NA	TRBD1	TRBJ2-7	TRBV30
TGCGCCAGCAGCCAAGAAGATTCACCCCTCCACTTT	CASSQEDSPLHF	few	NA	TRBJ1-6	TRBV4-1
TGCGCCAGCAGCCAAGCGAGCGGTTCGCAGTATTTT	CASSQASGSQYF	NA	NA	TRBJ2-3	TRBV4-1
TGTGCCTGGAAGGCCCTGGACTACGAGCAGTACTTC	CAWKALDYEQYF	NA	NA	TRBJ2-7	TRBV30
TGTGCCAGCAGCTTAGGTGACAAGAGCTCCTACGAGCAGTACTTC	CASSLGDKSSYEQYF	NA	NA	TRBJ2-7	TRBV7-9
TGTGCCAGCAGCGTCGGGACAGCTAGCACAGATACGCAGTATTTT	CASSVGTASTDTQYF	NA	TRBD1	TRBJ2-3	TRBV9
TGTGCCAGCAGCCTAGCGGGAGGGGGCTACGAGCAGTACTTC	CASSLAGGGYEQYF	once	TRBD2	TRBJ2-7	TRBV9
TGTGCCAGCAGCTCTGAGGGGGAGCTGGCTACACCCCTCCACTTT	CASSSEGELATPLHF	NA	NA	TRBJ1-6	TRBV5-8
TGCGCCAGCGCGCGAACCGGGACAGGGCCCTACGAGCAGTACTTC	CASARTGTGPYEQYF	NA	TRBD1	TRBJ2-7	TRBV5-1
TGCGCCAGCAGTGACCAGGGAGCTCTCGGCGAGCAGTACTTC	CASSDQGALGEQYF	NA	NA	TRBJ2-7	TRBV10-2
TGTGCCAGTAGTATAGGGACAGCGGGTGAAGCTTTCTTT	CASSIGTAGEAFF	NA	NA	TRBJ1-1	TRBV19
TGTGCCAGCAGCCAGGACGGAGAGACCCAGTACTTC	CASSQDGETQYF	NA	NA	TRBJ2-5	TRBV5-4
TGTGCCATCAGTGAGCCTTTGACTAGCGGCCCCTACGAGCAGTACTTC	CAISEPLTSGPYEQYF	NA	TRBD2	TRBJ2-7	TRBV10-3
TGTGCCAGCAGCCAAGGCCTAGATGTATGGGTAAATGAGCAGTTCTTC	CASSQGLDVWVNEQFF	NA	NA	TRBJ2-1	TRBV4-2
TGCGCCAGCAGGCTTAGACAGGGGACAGATACGCAGTATTTT	CASRLRQGTDTQYF	NA	TRBD1	TRBJ2-3	TRBV5-1